Presented here are 9 T cell receptor beta chains from one specimen sequenced in a study of OX40 agonist ivuxolimab in advanced cancers. Clones were read by immunoSEQ multiplex PCR, and TCRdb kept only the in-frame ones, dropping some. The sample carries roughly 64,000 clones, roughly 84% recorded once. The specimen comprised CD4+ or CD8+ T cells sorted from blood, sampled in a trial of the OX40 agonist ivuxolimab. These receptors originate from an adult with an advanced solid tumor such as melanoma, head and neck, liver or kidney cancer.

The J gene is TRBJ1-2, the V gene TRBV6-6; D unresolved. Germline V gene lookup returns CDR1 MNHNY and CDR2 SVGAGI (reference sequence). With 5 bases removed from V and 3 bases from J, the gap between germline ends came to 10 bases. CDR3 length: 13 amino acids. Written as DNA, the CDR3 is TGTGCCAGCAGTGACTATACAGACTATGGCTACACCTTC. Translation gives CASSDYTDYGYTF.

This chain connects TRBV7-3 to TRBJ2-1; no clear D gene. V shed 4 bases and J shed 8 bases, with 12 bases lying between them. From germline, CDR1 is SGHTA and CDR2 FQGTGA. The CDR3 consists of 13 residues. CDR3 nucleotide sequence: TGTGCCAGCAGCTCCGGCCCCATCTATGAGCAGTTCTTC. Translating gives CASSSGPIYEQFF.

The genes are TRBV7-3 and TRBJ1-3; possible D gene TRBD1, 5 bases. Trimming pared 5 bases from V and 2 bases from J, leaving 13 bases between. Germline lookup yields CDR1 SGHTA and CDR2 FQGTGA. CDR3 length: 15 amino acids. CDR3 protein: CASSPMGGTGNTIYF. DNA for the CDR3: TGTGCCAGCAGCCCTATGGGGGGAACTGGAAACACCATATATTTT.

This sequence joins TRBV10-3 and TRBJ1-1, with a tentative D call TRBD1 (6 bases). The germline gives CDR1 ENHRY, CDR2 SYGVKD. The CDR3 is 14 amino acids. Trimming removed 10 bases at V and 1 base at J, with 16 bases between. The CDR3 DNA is TGTGCCAAAAGACAGGAGATTAAGAACACTGAAGCTTTCTTT. It codes for CAKRQEIKNTEAFF.

CDR3 sequence: CASSLGSGFSYEQYF. The CDR3 nucleotides read TGCGCCAGCAGCTTGGGCAGCGGATTCTCCTACGAGCAGTACTTC. The V and J genes are TRBV5-1 and TRBJ2-5, with D possibly being TRBD2 (5 bases). Near its end, the DNA agrees better with TRBJ2-7, so the J call may be wrong. Germline V lookup: CDR1 SGHRS, CDR2 YFSETQ. The CDR3 spans 15 residues.

The V gene is TRBV7-2, the J gene TRBJ2-5; D is possibly TRBD2 (6 bases). CDR1 is SGHTA, CDR2 FQGNSA, per germline. The V and J ends lost 5 bases and 3 bases respectively, with 10 bases between them. The CDR3 is 13 residues long. CDR3 in amino acids: CASSRGLEETQYF. The CDR3 DNA follows: TGTGCCAGCAGCCGGGGACTGGAAGAGACCCAGTACTTC.

The V and J genes are TRBV6-5 and TRBJ1-1, with D possibly TRBD1 on 5 matching bases. CDR3 length: 13 residues. V lost 5 bases and J lost 5, with 12 bases in between. Per the germline V gene, CDR1 is MNHEY and CDR2 is SVGAGI. In nucleotides, the CDR3 is TGTGCCAGCAGTGGATGGGGGTGGACTGAAGCTTTCTTT. This sequence encodes CASSGWGWTEAFF.

This clone has just one count. This rearrangement joins TRBV7-2 to TRBJ2-3, with D perhaps matching TRBD2 (7 bases). CDR3 length: 16 amino acids. Germline V gives CDR1 SGHTA, CDR2 FQGNSA. The V and J ends lost 2 bases and 0 bases respectively, with 12 bases between them. The CDR3 DNA sequence: TGTGCCAGCAGCTTAAGGCGGGGGCCTAGCACAGATACGCAGTATTTT. It translates to CASSLRRGPSTDTQYF.

The J gene is TRBJ1-4, the V gene TRBV11-2; tentative D call: TRBD1 (6 bases). Between the trimmed V and J ends, which lost 3 bases and 6 bases, there was a span of 11 bases. The CDR3 loop spans 14 amino acids. Germline CDR1 and CDR2: SGHAT and FQNNGV. CDR3 sequence reads: CASSLVGGDEKLFF. The CDR3 DNA follows: TGTGCCAGCAGCTTGGTAGGGGGTGATGAAAAACTGTTTTTT.